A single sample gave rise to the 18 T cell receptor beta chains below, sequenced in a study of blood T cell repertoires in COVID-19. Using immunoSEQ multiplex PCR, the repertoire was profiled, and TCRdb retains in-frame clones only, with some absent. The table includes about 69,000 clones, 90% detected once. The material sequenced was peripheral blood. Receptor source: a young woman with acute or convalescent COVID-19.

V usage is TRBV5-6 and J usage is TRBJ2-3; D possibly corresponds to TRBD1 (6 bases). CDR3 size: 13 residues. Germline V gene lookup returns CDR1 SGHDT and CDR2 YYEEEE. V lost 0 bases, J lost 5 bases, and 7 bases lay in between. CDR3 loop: CASSLGGLDTQYF. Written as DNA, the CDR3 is TGTGCCAGCAGCTTGGGGGGGCTAGATACGCAGTATTTT.

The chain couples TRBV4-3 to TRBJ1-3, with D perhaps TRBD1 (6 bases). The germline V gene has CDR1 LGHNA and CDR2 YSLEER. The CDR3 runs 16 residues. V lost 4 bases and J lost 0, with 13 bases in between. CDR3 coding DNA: TGCGCCAGCAGCCCAGGGGCAGGGATCTCTGGAAACACCATATATTTT. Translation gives CASSPGAGISGNTIYF.

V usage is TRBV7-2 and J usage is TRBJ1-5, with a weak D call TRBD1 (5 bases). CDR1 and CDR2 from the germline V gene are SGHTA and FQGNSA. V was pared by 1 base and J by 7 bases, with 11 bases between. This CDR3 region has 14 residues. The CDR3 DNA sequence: TGTGCCAGCAGCTTAGAAACAGGATTGCAGCCCCAGCATTTT. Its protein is CASSLETGLQPQHF.

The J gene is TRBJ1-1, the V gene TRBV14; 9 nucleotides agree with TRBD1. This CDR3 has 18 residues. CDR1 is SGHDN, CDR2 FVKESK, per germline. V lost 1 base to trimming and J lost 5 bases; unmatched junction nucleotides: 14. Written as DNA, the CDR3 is TGTGCCAGCAGCCAAGTGGCCCTAACAGGGGGCAAGGGGACTGAAGCTTTCTTT. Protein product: CASSQVALTGGKGTEAFF.

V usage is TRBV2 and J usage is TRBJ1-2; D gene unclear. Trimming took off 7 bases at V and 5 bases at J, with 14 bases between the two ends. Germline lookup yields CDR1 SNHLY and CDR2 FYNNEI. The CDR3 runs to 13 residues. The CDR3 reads CASTGLVGYGYTF. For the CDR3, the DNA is TGTGCCAGCACGGGGTTAGTAGGGTATGGCTACACCTTC. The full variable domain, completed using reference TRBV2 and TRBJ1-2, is EPEVTQTPSHQVTQMGQEVILRCVPISNHLYFYWYRQILGQKVEFLVSFYNNEISEKSEIFDDQFSVERPDGSNFTLKIRSTKLEDSAMYFCASTGLVGYGYTFGSGTRLTVV.

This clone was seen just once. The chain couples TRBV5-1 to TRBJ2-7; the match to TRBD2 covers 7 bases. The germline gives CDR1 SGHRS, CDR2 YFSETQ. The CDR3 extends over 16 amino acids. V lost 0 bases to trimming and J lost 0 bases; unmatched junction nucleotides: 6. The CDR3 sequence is CASSLASWTSSYEQYF. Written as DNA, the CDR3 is TGCGCCAGCAGCTTGGCTTCTTGGACTAGCTCCTACGAGCAGTACTTC.

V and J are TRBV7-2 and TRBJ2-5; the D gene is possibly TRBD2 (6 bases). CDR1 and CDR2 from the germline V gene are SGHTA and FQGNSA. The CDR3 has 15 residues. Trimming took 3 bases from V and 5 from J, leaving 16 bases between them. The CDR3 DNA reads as TGTGCCAGCAGCTTTGTGGGGGGACGTGGGGAGACCCAGTACTTC. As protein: CASSFVGGRGETQYF.

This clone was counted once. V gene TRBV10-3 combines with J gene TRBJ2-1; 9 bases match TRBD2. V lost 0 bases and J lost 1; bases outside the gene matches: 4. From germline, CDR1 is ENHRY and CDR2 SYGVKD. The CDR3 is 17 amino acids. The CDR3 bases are TGTGCCATCAGTGAGTCTAGCGGGAGACCTTCCTACAATGAGCAGTTCTTC. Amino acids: CAISESSGRPSYNEQFF.

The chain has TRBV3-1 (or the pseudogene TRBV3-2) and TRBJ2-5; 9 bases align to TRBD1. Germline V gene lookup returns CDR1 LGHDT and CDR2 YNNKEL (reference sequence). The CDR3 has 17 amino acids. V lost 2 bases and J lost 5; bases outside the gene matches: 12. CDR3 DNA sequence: TGTGCCAGCAGCCAACTAGGGGGACAGGGCAAAAAGGAGACCCAGTACTTC. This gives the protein CASSQLGGQGKKETQYF.

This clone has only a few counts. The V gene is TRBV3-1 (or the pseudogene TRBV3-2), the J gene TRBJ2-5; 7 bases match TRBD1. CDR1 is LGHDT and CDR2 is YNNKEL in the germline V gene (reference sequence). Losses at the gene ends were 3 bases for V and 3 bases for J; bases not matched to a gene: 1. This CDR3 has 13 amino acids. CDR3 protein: CASSHGTEETQYF. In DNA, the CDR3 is TGTGCCAGCAGCCATGGGACAGAAGAGACCCAGTACTTC.

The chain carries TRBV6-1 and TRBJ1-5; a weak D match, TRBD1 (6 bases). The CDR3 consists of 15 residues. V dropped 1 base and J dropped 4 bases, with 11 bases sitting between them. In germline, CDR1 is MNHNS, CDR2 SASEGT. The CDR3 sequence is CASSEVGQGNQPQHF. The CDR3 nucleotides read TGTGCCAGCAGTGAAGTAGGCCAGGGGAATCAGCCCCAGCATTTT.

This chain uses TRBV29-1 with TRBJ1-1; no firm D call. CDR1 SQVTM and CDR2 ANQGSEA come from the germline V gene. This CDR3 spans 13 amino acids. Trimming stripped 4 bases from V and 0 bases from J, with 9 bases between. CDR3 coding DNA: TGCAGCGTTGGGGGAGGACTGAACACTGAAGCTTTCTTT. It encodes CSVGGGLNTEAFF.

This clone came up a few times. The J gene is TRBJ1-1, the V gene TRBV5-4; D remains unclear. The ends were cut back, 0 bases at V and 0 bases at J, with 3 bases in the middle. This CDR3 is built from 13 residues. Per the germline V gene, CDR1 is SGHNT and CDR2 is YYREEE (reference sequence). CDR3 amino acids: CASSLDMNTEAFF. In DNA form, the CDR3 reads TGTGCCAGCAGCTTGGACATGAACACTGAAGCTTTCTTT.

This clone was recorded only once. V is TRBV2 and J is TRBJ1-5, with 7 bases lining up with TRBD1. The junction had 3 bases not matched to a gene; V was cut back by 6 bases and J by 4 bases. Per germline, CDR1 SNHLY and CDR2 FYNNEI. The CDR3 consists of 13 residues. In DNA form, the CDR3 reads TGTGCCAGCAGAAGGGGACAGAATCAGCCCCAGCATTTT. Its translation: CASRRGQNQPQHF.

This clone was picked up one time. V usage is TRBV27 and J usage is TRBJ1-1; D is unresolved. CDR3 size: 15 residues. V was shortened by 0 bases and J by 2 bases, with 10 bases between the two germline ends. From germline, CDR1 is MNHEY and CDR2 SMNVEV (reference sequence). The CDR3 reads CASSLSPGSNTEAFF. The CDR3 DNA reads TGTGCCAGCAGTTTATCCCCGGGATCCAACACTGAAGCTTTCTTT.

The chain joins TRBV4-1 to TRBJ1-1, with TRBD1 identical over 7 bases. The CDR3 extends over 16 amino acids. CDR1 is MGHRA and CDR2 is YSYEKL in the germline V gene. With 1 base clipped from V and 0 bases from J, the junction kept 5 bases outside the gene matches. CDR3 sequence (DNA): TGCGCCAGCAGCCAAGCTCCGGGACAGTTGAACACTGAAGCTTTCTTT. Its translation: CASSQAPGQLNTEAFF.

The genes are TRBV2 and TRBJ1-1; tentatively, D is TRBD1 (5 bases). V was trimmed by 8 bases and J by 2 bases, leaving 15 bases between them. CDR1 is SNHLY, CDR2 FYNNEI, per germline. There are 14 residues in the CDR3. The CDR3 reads CASRLQDLNTEAFF. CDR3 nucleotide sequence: TGTGCCAGCCGCCTACAGGACCTAAACACTGAAGCTTTCTTT.

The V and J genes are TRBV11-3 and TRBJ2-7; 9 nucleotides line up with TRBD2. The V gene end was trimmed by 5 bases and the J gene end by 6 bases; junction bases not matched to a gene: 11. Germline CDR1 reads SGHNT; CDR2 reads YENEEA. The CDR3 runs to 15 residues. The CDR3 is CASSHGLAPFGEQYF. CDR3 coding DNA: TGTGCCAGCAGCCACGGACTAGCGCCTTTTGGCGAGCAGTACTTC. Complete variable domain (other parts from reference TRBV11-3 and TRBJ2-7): EAGVVQSPRYKIIEKKQPVAFWCNPISGHNTLYWYLQNLGQGPELLIRYENEEAVDDSQLPKDRFSAERLKGVDSTLKIQPAELGDSAVYLCASSHGLAPFGEQYFGPGTRLTVT.